These T cell receptor beta chains were read from a single sample in a study of cytomegalovirus exposure and HLA in healthy donors. Method: immunoSEQ multiplex PCR; TCRdb's copy keeps in-frame clones and lacks some. The table includes some 170,000 clones, about 72% detected once. The sequenced material came from PBMCs. These receptors came from a human donor in good health. Each CDR3 is given with its conserved first and last residue. D genes are given only for firm matches. Not all rows give a size; the values are once, few, many and, for expanded clones, a class.

>TRBV6-5|TRBJ1-6|-|few
CAIRRSSYNSPLHF
TGTGCCATCCGGCGGAGCTCCTATAATTCACCCCTCCACTTT
>TRBV23-1|TRBJ2-2|TRBD1|-
CASSHVQGTPNTGELFF
TGCGCCAGCAGTCATGTACAGGGGACCCCGAACACCGGGGAGCTGTTTTTT
>TRBV6-1|TRBJ1-1|-|-
CASKQGRVGHTEAFF
TGTGCCAGCAAGCAGGGAAGAGTCGGGCACACTGAAGCTTTCTTT
>TRBV27|TRBJ2-7|TRBD2|-
CASSLFGGSSYEQYF
TGTGCCAGCAGTTTATTCGGGGGGAGCTCCTACGAGCAGTACTTC
>TRBV6-6|TRBJ1-1|-|once
CASSTYADSSNTEAFF
TGTGCCAGCAGCACATACGCAGACAGCTCGAACACTGAAGCTTTCTTT
>TRBV5-1|TRBJ2-7|TRBD1|-
CASSLDGTGAYEQYF
TGCGCCAGCAGCTTGGACGGGACAGGGGCCTACGAGCAGTACTTC
>TRBV19|TRBJ1-5|TRBD1|-
CASSPGTGANQPQHF
TGTGCCAGTAGCCCCGGGACAGGGGCCAATCAGCCCCAGCATTTT
>TRBV5-6|TRBJ1-1|TRBD1|-
CASSSGTGGLGTEAFF
TGTGCCAGCAGCTCCGGGACAGGGGGCCTAGGGACTGAAGCTTTCTTT
>TRBV2|TRBJ1-5|-|few
CASSEYEGQPQHF
TGTGCCAGCAGTGAATACGAGGGACAGCCCCAGCATTTT
>TRBV5-1|TRBJ1-1|-|-
CASSSGGRLTEAFF
TGCGCCAGCAGCTCGGGGGGCAGGTTGACTGAAGCTTTCTTT
>TRBV5-6|TRBJ1-4|-|-
CASSLARVRTNEKLFF
TGTGCCAGCAGCTTGGCCAGGGTCCGAACTAATGAAAAACTGTTTTTT
>TRBV7-2|TRBJ2-2|TRBD1|-
CASNEGGVLANTGELFF
TGTGCCAGCAACGAAGGGGGCGTTCTCGCGAACACCGGGGAGCTGTTTTTT
>TRBV7-9|TRBJ2-7|-|-
CASSLTTGREPYEQYF
TGTGCCAGCAGCTTAACGACGGGGAGAGAGCCCTACGAGCAGTACTTC
>TRBV27|TRBJ2-7|TRBD2|few
CASSPGLGPSYEQYF
TGTGCCAGCAGTCCTGGACTAGGACCTTCCTACGAGCAGTACTTC
>TRBV19|TRBJ1-2|TRBD1|-
CASSTYSGGRGYGYTF
TGTGCCAGTAGTACTTATTCAGGGGGCCGGGGCTATGGCTACACCTTC
>TRBV6-5|TRBJ1-5|-|-
CASSYDFVAGPQHF
TGTGCCAGCAGTTACGATTTCGTAGCGGGGCCCCAGCATTTT
>TRBV23-1|TRBJ1-1|-|-
CASGPGHNTEAFF
TGCGCCAGCGGACCGGGACACAACACTGAAGCTTTCTTT
>TRBV7-2|TRBJ1-3|-|-
CASSGGGNTIYF
TGTGCCAGCAGCGGGGGGGGAAACACCATATATTTT